The next 6 T cell receptor beta chains were all read from a single sample in a study of OX40 agonist ivuxolimab in advanced cancers. TCRdb's copy holds only in-frame clones and misses some; the assay was immunoSEQ multiplex PCR. This repertoire shows about 64,000 clones, roughly 85% found once; its top ten account for under 1.5%. The sequenced sample was CD4+ or CD8+ T cells sorted from blood, obtained in a trial of the OX40 agonist ivuxolimab. These receptors all stem from an adult with an advanced solid tumor such as melanoma, head and neck, liver or kidney cancer.

The chain couples TRBV2 to TRBJ1-1, with TRBD1 matching 8 bases. Trimming cost V 8 bases and J 3 bases; bases outside gene matches: 8. CDR1 and CDR2 from the germline V gene are SNHLY and FYNNEI. The CDR3 covers 14 residues. CDR3 sequence reads: CASSPQGAYTEAFF. Here the CDR3 DNA reads TGTGCCAGCTCCCCTCAGGGGGCTTACACTGAAGCTTTCTTT.

The genes are TRBV7-2 and TRBJ2-7; 9 bases are a match to TRBD2. The CDR3 runs to 17 residues. Germline assignment: CDR1 SGHTA and CDR2 FQGNSA. With 5 bases clipped from V and 4 bases from J, the junction kept 15 bases outside the gene matches. CDR3 in amino acids: CASSPAGGRLLGYEQYF. Written as DNA, the CDR3 is TGTGCCAGCAGCCCAGCGGGAGGTAGACTCCTGGGGTACGAGCAGTACTTC.

The genes are TRBV27 and TRBJ1-6; D is undetermined. Trimming stripped 4 bases from V and 6 bases from J, with 1 base between. Germline V CDR1 and CDR2: MNHEY, SMNVEV (reference sequence). The CDR3 runs to 11 residues. The CDR3 loop reads CASSSNSPLHF. CDR3 nucleotide sequence: TGTGCCAGCAGTTCTAATTCACCCCTCCACTTT.

This rearrangement joins TRBV28 to TRBJ1-2; no firm D call. Trimming removed 5 bases at V and 9 bases at J, with 16 bases between. The CDR3 has 13 amino acids. CDR1 and CDR2 from the germline V gene are MDHEN and SYDVKM. The CDR3 DNA follows: TGTGCCAGCAGTGCTCGGGCCCCAATGAGCTACACCTTC. It translates to CASSARAPMSYTF.

The chain recombines TRBV27 with TRBJ2-3, with 10 bases lining up with TRBD2. The junction had 15 bases not matched to a gene; V was cut back by 6 bases and J by 3 bases. The CDR3 covers 18 residues. Germline values: CDR1 MNHEY, CDR2 SMNVEV (reference sequence). For the CDR3, the DNA is TGTGCCAGCAGGGCCTTCGGGCCAGCTAGCGGGAGAACAGATACGCAGTATTTT. As protein: CASRAFGPASGRTDTQYF.

The chain couples TRBV28 to TRBJ1-1, with D perhaps TRBD1 (5 bases). Between the trimmed V and J ends, which lost 3 bases and 6 bases, there was a span of 20 bases. Germline CDR1 and CDR2: MDHEN and SYDVKM. CDR3 length: 16 residues. CDR3 nucleotide sequence: TGTGCCAGCAGTTTGGGAGGGGTAAAAGGGAGGGCTGAAGCTTTCTTT. Protein product: CASSLGGVKGRAEAFF.